The 25 T cell receptor beta chains presented below share a single source sample, sequenced in a study of T cell repertoires in cytomegalovirus infection. Each CDR3 protein gets one entry after TCRdb re-called the reads with MiXCR. This sample has around 340,000 distinct CDR3 sequences, with about 29% found just once. No cognate antigen is known for these TCRs. The specimen was cultured PBMCs, collected from culture after CMV antigen stimulation. The receptors were sampled from a human donor in good health (CMV status not recorded). Some clones in this sample may be carry-over from other donors' samples.

The sample holds a few counts of this clonotype. The chain employs TRBV28 and TRBJ2-7; 11 positions match TRBD1. The CDR3 has 16 amino acids. Germline CDR1 is MDHEN and CDR2 is SYDVKM. J gave up 3 bases and V 2 bases, and 6 bases lay outside the gene matches. CDR3 sequence: CASSLPRDRGDYEQYF. In DNA, the CDR3 is TGTGCCAGCAGTTTACCCCGGGACAGGGGGGACTACGAGCAGTACTTC.

In this sample, this clonotype turned up a few times. The CDR3 sequence: CASSSELAAPYNEQFF. CDR3 bases: TGTGCCAGCAGCTCCGAACTAGCGGCGCCCTACAATGAGCAGTTCTTC. The rearrangement joins TRBV7-8 to TRBJ2-1; 8 bases agree with TRBD2. The CDR3 sequence is 16 residues long. V shed 4 bases and J 2 bases; nucleotides not matched to a gene: 7. The germline V gene encodes CDR1 SGHVS and CDR2 FQNEAQ.

This clonotype has at least ten counts. This chain links TRBV7-2 with TRBJ2-1; 8 bases are a match to TRBD1. V lost 5 bases and J lost 4; bases outside the gene matches: 7. This CDR3 is 15 amino acids long. Germline loops: CDR1 SGHTA, CDR2 FQGNSA. The CDR3 coding sequence is TGTGCCAGCAGCCTCGGACAGGGTGCTTACAATGAGCAGTTCTTC. As protein: CASSLGQGAYNEQFF.

This chain connects TRBV7-3 to TRBJ2-2; 9 nucleotides line up with TRBD1. V lost 4 bases, J lost 5 bases, and 8 bases stayed unmatched. The CDR3 spans 16 residues. Germline assignment: CDR1 SGHTA and CDR2 FQGTGA. The CDR3 spells CASSWAGTGSTGELFF. CDR3 coding DNA: TGTGCCAGCAGCTGGGCCGGGACAGGGAGTACCGGGGAGCTGTTTTTT.

The table lists this clonotype with many counts. The chain links TRBV7-9 to TRBJ1-2, with a weak D call TRBD1 (6 bases). The length of the CDR3 is 15 residues. Germline CDR1 and CDR2: SEHNR and FQNEAQ (reference sequence). The V and J ends lost 7 bases and 8 bases respectively, with 23 bases between them. The CDR3 reads CASTDSRGALRGYTF. The CDR3 nucleotides read TGTGCCAGCACCGACTCCCGGGGGGCCTTGCGAGGCTACACCTTC. Drawing the rest from reference TRBV7-9 and TRBJ1-2, the complete variable domain is DTGVSQNPRHKITKRGQNVTFRCDPISEHNRLYWYRQTLGQGPEFLTYFQNEAQLEKSRLLSDRFSAERPKGSFSTLEIQRTEQGDSAMYLCASTDSRGALRGYTFGSGTRLTVV.

About this clonotype: Germline and junction disagree at one end, which may indicate a read error. The genes are TRBV4-1 and TRBJ2-5; D gene ambiguous. Germline-derived CDR1 and CDR2 are MGHRA and YSYEKL. This CDR3 is 18 amino acids long. CDR3 residues: CASSHATGPNIVQETQYF. CDR3 coding DNA: TGTGCCAGCAGCCATGCCACCGGGCCCAATATCGTCCAAGAGACCCAGTACTTC.

The chain is built from TRBV7-7 and TRBJ1-1, with a tentative D call TRBD1 (5 bases). This CDR3 has 15 residues. In germline, CDR1 is SSHAT, CDR2 FNYEAQ (reference sequence). The V and J ends lost 4 bases and 1 base respectively, with 13 bases between them. The CDR3 spells CASSYAGGRNTEAFF. CDR3 DNA: TGTGCCAGCAGCTACGCCGGGGGACGGAACACTGAAGCTTTCTTT. Looking up the rest from reference TRBV7-7 and TRBJ1-1 gives the full variable domain: GAGVSQSPRYKVTKRGQDVTLRCDPISSHATLYWYQQALGQGPEFLTYFNYEAQPDKSGLPSDRFSAERPEGSISTLTIQRTEQRDSAMYRCASSYAGGRNTEAFFGQGTRLTVV.

CDR3 nucleotide sequence: TGTGCCAGCAGTCCCGACAGGATCACAGGCTATGGCTACACCTTC. It codes for CASSPDRITGYGYTF. The chain has TRBV7-9 and TRBJ1-2, with TRBD1 as a possible D gene (6 bases). This CDR3 is 15 amino acids long. Germline V gene lookup returns CDR1 SEHNR and CDR2 FQNEAQ (reference sequence). Deletions cut 6 bases from V and 4 bases from J, with 18 bases between.

The chain is built from TRBV6-1 and TRBJ2-1; D might be TRBD1 or TRBD2, each matching 5 bases. The CDR3 has 14 amino acids. The V gene lost 7 bases and the J gene lost 5 bases, with 15 bases spanning the gap. CDR1 MNHNS and CDR2 SASEGT come from the germline V gene. CDR3 sequence reads: CASTIEGSHNEQFF. The CDR3 nucleotides read TGTGCCAGCACCATCGAGGGGTCCCACAATGAGCAGTTCTTC.

The V call is TRBV28, the J call TRBJ2-1; D ambiguous. The germline V gene has CDR1 MDHEN and CDR2 SYDVKM. The V gene lost 2 bases and the J gene lost 0 bases, with 14 bases spanning the gap. CDR3 length: 17 residues. CDR3 residues: CASSLGWPKSSYNEQFF. CDR3 sequence (DNA): TGTGCCAGCAGTTTAGGCTGGCCGAAGAGCTCCTACAATGAGCAGTTCTTC.

The rearrangement links TRBV19 to TRBJ1-2; no definite D call. V was shortened by 7 bases and J by 4 bases, with 13 bases between the two germline ends. This CDR3 contains 13 residues. CDR1 and CDR2 from the germline V gene are LNHDA and SQIVND (reference sequence). The CDR3 DNA sequence: TGTGCCAGTACCCATCGGCGGTCCTATGGCTACACCTTC. Its translation is CASTHRRSYGYTF.

The chain joins TRBV9 to TRBJ1-2; 11 bases are a match to TRBD1. Germline CDR1 is SGDLS and CDR2 is YYNGEE. The CDR3 contains 16 residues. The trim removed 0 bases at V and 3 bases at J, leaving 4 bases unmatched. The CDR3 DNA reads TGTGCCAGCAGCGTAGAAAGGACAGGGGGCGACTATGGCTACACCTTC. It encodes CASSVERTGGDYGYTF. The whole variable domain, remainder taken from reference TRBV9 and TRBJ1-2, is DSGVTQTPKHLITATGQRVTLRCSPRSGDLSVYWYQQSLDQGLQFLIQYYNGEERAKGNILERFSAQQFPDLHSELNLSSLELGDSALYFCASSVERTGGDYGYTFGSGTRLTVV.

The chain links TRBV25-1 to TRBJ2-3; D is unclear. Germline CDR1 is MGHDK and CDR2 is SYGVNS. This CDR3 contains 12 residues. The V gene lost 5 bases and the J gene lost 3 bases, with 6 bases spanning the gap. The CDR3 DNA follows: TGTGCCAGCAGTACTTTTACAGATACGCAGTATTTT. Its protein product is CASSTFTDTQYF.

This clonotype was detected a few times. This chain uses TRBV6-1 with TRBJ2-2, with a weak D call TRBD1 (5 bases). The germline V gene has CDR1 MNHNS and CDR2 SASEGT. This CDR3 contains 16 residues. The V gene lost 7 bases and the J gene lost 3 bases, with 18 bases spanning the gap. CDR3: CASKRQGATDTGELFF. Written as DNA, the CDR3 is TGTGCCAGCAAACGGCAGGGCGCAACGGACACCGGGGAGCTGTTTTTT.

This clonotype has just a few counts. The gene calls are TRBV12-5 and TRBJ1-6; D unresolved. Germline V CDR1 and CDR2: LGHNT, FRNRAP. The CDR3 runs to 14 residues. V was pared by 0 bases and J by 11 bases, with 11 bases between. The CDR3 DNA reads TGTGCTAGTGGTTTGGTTGGGTCCGGAACACCCCTCCACTTT. Translation: CASGLVGSGTPLHF.

The chain recombines TRBV2 with TRBJ1-5; D is unclear. The CDR3 covers 16 residues. Germline CDR1 and CDR2: SNHLY and FYNNEI. The V and J ends lost 4 bases and 0 bases respectively, with 13 bases between them. The CDR3 DNA sequence: TGTGCCAGCAGTGGAATCCAGGAGAATAGCAATCAGCCCCAGCATTTT. It translates to CASSGIQENSNQPQHF.

The rearrangement links TRBV10-3 to TRBJ2-3; 7 positions agree with TRBD2. Germline assignment: CDR1 ENHRY and CDR2 SYGVKD. The CDR3 runs 14 residues. J was trimmed by 1 base and V by 3 bases; bases with no gene match: 1. The CDR3 sequence: CAISDLAGTDTQYF. CDR3 in DNA: TGTGCCATCAGTGATCTAGCGGGCACAGATACGCAGTATTTT.

The chain carries TRBV5-1 and TRBJ2-5, with 12 bases fitting TRBD2. CDR3 length: 16 residues. Germline V CDR1 and CDR2: SGHRS, YFSETQ. V lost 7 bases and J lost 5; bases outside the gene matches: 12. CDR3 residues: CASGASGRAIQETQYF. DNA of the CDR3: TGCGCCAGCGGGGCTAGCGGGAGGGCCATACAGGAGACCCAGTACTTC.

The genes are TRBV20-1 and TRBJ2-7, with 12 nucleotides matching TRBD2. Looked up from germline, CDR1 is DFQATT and CDR2 is SNEGSKA (reference sequence). V was pared by 8 bases and J by 7 bases, with 9 bases of the junction left unmatched. This CDR3 contains 13 residues. CDR3 nucleotide sequence: TGCAGTCATCTTGGGCTAGCGGGAGGGGAGCAGTACTTC. Protein: CSHLGLAGGEQYF.

This clonotype was observed a handful of times. The chain recombines TRBV12-3 or TRBV12-4 with TRBJ2-2; 11 bases line up with TRBD2. The CDR3 has 16 residues. With V trimmed by 3 bases and J by 7 bases, 7 bases remained unmatched. This CDR3 reads CASSLSSGGRDGELFF. CDR3 DNA sequence: TGTGCCAGCAGTTTGTCTAGCGGGGGGCGGGACGGGGAGCTGTTTTTT.

The chain employs TRBV20-1 and TRBJ1-1, with D possibly TRBD1 on 5 matching bases. From germline, CDR1 is DFQATT and CDR2 SNEGSKA (reference sequence). This CDR3 has 14 residues. Trimming left V 4 bases short and J 0 bases short, with 12 bases between. The CDR3 region is CSATRGSLNTEAFF. Written as DNA, the CDR3 is TGCAGTGCTACCCGGGGGTCATTGAACACTGAAGCTTTCTTT.

The chain links TRBV6-5 to TRBJ1-5, with D unclear. Germline V CDR1 and CDR2: MNHEY, SVGAGI. The length of the CDR3 is 15 residues. V lost 0 bases and J 3 bases, leaving 9 bases between the germline ends. The CDR3 region has the DNA TGTGCCAGCAGTTACTCGGTATCTGCCAATCAGCCCCAGCATTTT. Its translation is CASSYSVSANQPQHF.

This clonotype appeared a few times. This rearrangement joins TRBV7-9 to TRBJ2-2, with D hard to call. The CDR3 is made up of 13 amino acids. Trimming removed 2 bases from V and 9 bases from J, with 10 bases in between. Germline V gene sequence: CDR1 SEHNR, CDR2 FQNEAQ (reference sequence). The CDR3 here is CASSLTTARELFF. The CDR3 region has the DNA TGTGCCAGCAGCTTAACCACGGCTCGGGAGCTGTTTTTT.

V usage is TRBV7-2 and J usage is TRBJ2-1; the match to TRBD1 covers 9 bases. The ends lost 5 bases at V and 4 bases at J; junction bases unmatched: 9. The CDR3 covers 16 residues. In germline, CDR1 is SGHTA, CDR2 FQGNSA. This chain's CDR3 is CASSTHPGQGYNEQFF. The CDR3 DNA sequence: TGTGCCAGCAGCACCCATCCGGGACAGGGATACAATGAGCAGTTCTTC.

This clonotype was seen more than once but under ten times. The chain couples TRBV6-2 or TRBV6-3 to TRBJ2-3; D tentatively fits TRBD1 or TRBD2 (5 bases each). Germline CDR1 and CDR2: MNHEY and SVGEGT. Trimming shortened V by 2 bases and J by 3 bases, and 9 bases separated the two germline ends. This CDR3 is built from 14 residues. The CDR3 loop reads CASSYRDATDTQYF. CDR3 bases: TGTGCCAGCAGTTACCGGGACGCTACAGATACGCAGTATTTT.